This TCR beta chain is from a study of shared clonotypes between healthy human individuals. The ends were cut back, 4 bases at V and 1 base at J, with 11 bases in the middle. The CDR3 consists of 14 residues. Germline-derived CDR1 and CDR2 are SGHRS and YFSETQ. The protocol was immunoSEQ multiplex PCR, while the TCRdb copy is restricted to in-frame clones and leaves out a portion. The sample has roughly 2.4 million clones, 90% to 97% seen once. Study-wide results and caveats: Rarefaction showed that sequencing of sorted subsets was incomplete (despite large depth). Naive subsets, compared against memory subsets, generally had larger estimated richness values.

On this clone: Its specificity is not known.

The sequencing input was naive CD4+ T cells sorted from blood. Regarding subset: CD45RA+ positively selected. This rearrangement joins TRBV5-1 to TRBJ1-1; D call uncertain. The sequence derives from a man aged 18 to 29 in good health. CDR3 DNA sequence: TGCGCCAGCAGCATACACGACCGGAACACTGAAGCTTTCTTT. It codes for CASSIHDRNTEAFF.